The 30 T cell receptor beta chains reported below all come from one sample, sequenced in a study of spatial heterogeneity in lung cancer (dated by TCRdb to the late 2010s). The sample's time point label, in plain terms: sample taken at primary tumor resection. For TCR sequencing, whole RNA was extracted from tumor and nontumor lung tissue, or from cryopreserved PBMC samples, and no cell sorting was done. Preparation of the library involved 5' RACE. The sequencer listed for this sample is NextSeq 500. Using fastp at Q25 and MiXCR, TCRdb reprocessed the public reads and kept productive beta chains. CDR3 protein duplicates are merged, each entry listing the most common genes and DNA. The sample contains 43,000 or so distinct CDR3 sequences, 6% to 7.5% of them found a single time. The top ten hold roughly 45% of the sample. Sequences were derived from PBMCs, sampled at surgery. The receptors shown here come from a female donor with early-stage non-small cell lung cancer.

The genes are TRBV6-1 and TRBJ1-4; D remains ambiguous. Germline CDR1 and CDR2: MNHNS and SASEGT. The CDR3 has 11 residues. V shed 7 bases and J shed 10 bases, with 10 bases lying between them. For the CDR3, the DNA is TGTGCCAGCACGTCCGTAGGAAAACTGTTTTTT. Amino acid sequence: CASTSVGKLFF.

This clonotype turned up a few times. The chain uses TRBV19 and TRBJ2-5; 8 bases map to TRBD1. V trimming: 7 bases; J trimming: 7 bases; junction bases outside the gene matches: 11. The CDR3 covers 14 residues. CDR1 and CDR2 from the germline V gene are LNHDA and SQIVND (reference sequence). The CDR3 nucleotides are TGTGCCAGTATGCCAGGGGGCCATCTCCGGACCCAGTACTTC. As protein: CASMPGGHLRTQYF.

This clonotype occurred many times. The CDR3 coding sequence is TGTGCCAGCAGCCGGACAGTCGGGGAGCTGTTTTTT. Its protein is CASSRTVGELFF. The chain joins TRBV11-2 to TRBJ2-2; weak D call: TRBD1 (6 bases). The CDR3 loop spans 12 amino acids. The germline V gene has CDR1 SGHAT and CDR2 FQNNGV. V lost 5 bases, J lost 7 bases, and 8 bases lay in between.

This clonotype was counted only a few times. CDR3 protein: CASRLAGGQETQYF. Written as DNA, the CDR3 is TGCGCCAGCAGGCTAGCGGGGGGGCAAGAGACCCAGTACTTC. The V and J genes are TRBV5-1 and TRBJ2-5; 12 bases agree with TRBD2. Trimming at V came to 5 bases and at J to 2 bases, leaving 1 base not matched to a gene. The CDR3 contains 14 residues. CDR1 is SGHRS, CDR2 YFSETQ, per germline.

This clonotype occurred a few times. The chain combines TRBV20-1 with TRBJ2-3; 13 bases are a match to TRBD2. The V gene's germline CDR1 is DFQATT and CDR2 SNEGSKA (reference sequence). The CDR3 totals 16 residues. V trimming: 5 bases; J trimming: 4 bases; junction bases outside the gene matches: 9. The CDR3 bases are TGCAGTGCTTTCCCCCTACTAGCGGGGGGGGCAGATACGCAGTATTTT. This encodes CSAFPLLAGGADTQYF.

The sample holds many counts of this clonotype. The rearrangement joins TRBV7-8 to TRBJ1-5; D is unclear. V lost 3 bases to trimming and J lost 7 bases, with 10 bases between them. CDR3 length: 13 amino acids. From germline, CDR1 is SGHVS and CDR2 FQNEAQ. This CDR3 is CASSFVGVQPQHF. The CDR3, as DNA: TGTGCCAGCAGCTTCGTGGGTGTCCAGCCCCAGCATTTT.

This clonotype was seen many times. V is TRBV7-8 and J is TRBJ1-5; D possibly corresponds to TRBD1 (5 bases). The germline V gene encodes CDR1 SGHVS and CDR2 FQNEAQ. This CDR3 comprises 16 residues. V shed 5 bases and J shed 3 bases, with 17 bases lying between them. CDR3 nucleotides: TGTGCCAGCAGCCCGCATCATCCGGGGGACAATCAGCCCCAGCATTTT. It translates to CASSPHHPGDNQPQHF.

This clonotype appeared a single time. A much larger clone differs from this one at a single base, so this may be a read error. The rearrangement links TRBV6-5 to TRBJ2-1; D may be TRBD2 (5 bases). The J call could be wrong; TRBJ2-7 is a better fit for the DNA end. The CDR3 has 15 residues. From germline, CDR1 is MNHEY and CDR2 SVGAGI. CDR3 coding DNA: TGTGCCAGCAGTTACTCGCGGGCCGTCTACAATGAGCAGTACTTC. As protein: CASSYSRAVYNEQYF.

This clonotype was observed many times. This sequence joins TRBV11-2 and TRBJ1-5; the D gene is possibly TRBD1 (5 bases). The ends were cut back, 5 bases at V and 4 bases at J, with 21 bases in the middle. The CDR3 extends over 17 amino acids. Germline CDR1 SGHAT, CDR2 FQNNGV. CDR3 sequence reads: CASSNQKRGYRNQPQHF. The CDR3 DNA follows: TGTGCCAGCAGCAATCAAAAAAGGGGCTACCGAAATCAGCCCCAGCATTTT.

This clonotype was recorded a few times. The rearrangement links TRBV7-9 to TRBJ1-1; possibly TRBD1 for D (5 bases). The CDR3 consists of 15 residues. CDR1 SEHNR and CDR2 FQNEAQ come from the germline V gene (reference sequence). The germline V and J ends were trimmed by 1 base and 5 bases, with 14 bases remaining between them. The CDR3 loop is CASSLEGQGWTEAFF. The CDR3 DNA follows: TGTGCCAGCAGCTTAGAGGGCCAGGGATGGACTGAAGCTTTCTTT.

The chain carries TRBV5-1 and TRBJ1-6; D gene ambiguous. CDR1 and CDR2 from the germline V gene are SGHRS and YFSETQ. CDR3 length: 15 amino acids. Trimming took 3 bases from V and 8 from J, leaving 15 bases between them. The CDR3 DNA reads TGCGCCAGCAGCTATTCGACGGATACTGATTCACCCCTCCACTTT. Its translation is CASSYSTDTDSPLHF.

V is TRBV7-2 and J is TRBJ2-7; weak D call: TRBD1 (7 bases). The ends were cut back, 6 bases at V and 0 bases at J, with 18 bases in the middle. The CDR3 has 16 residues. Germline-derived CDR1 and CDR2 are SGHTA and FQGNSA. This CDR3 reads CASRPPGGLLSYEQYF. In DNA form, the CDR3 reads TGTGCCAGCAGGCCCCCAGGGGGGCTACTCTCCTACGAGCAGTACTTC. The full variable domain, completed using reference TRBV7-2 and TRBJ2-7, is GAGVSQSPSNKVTEKGKDVELRCDPISGHTALYWYRQSLGQGLEFLIYFQGNSAPDKSGLPSDRFSAERTGGSVSTLTIQRTQQEDSAVYLCASRPPGGLLSYEQYFGPGTRLTVT.

This clonotype was seen at least ten times. The J gene is TRBJ1-2, the V gene TRBV28; D ambiguous. Germline values: CDR1 MDHEN, CDR2 SYDVKM. The CDR3 spans 11 residues. The V end was cut by 2 bases, the J end by 7 bases, with 5 bases between. CDR3 loop: CASSLEGGYTF. Written as DNA, the CDR3 is TGTGCCAGCAGTTTAGAGGGTGGCTACACCTTC.

This rearrangement joins TRBV15 to TRBJ1-2; possible D gene TRBD1, 5 bases. V lost 1 base and J lost 2, with 11 bases in between. Germline V gene sequence: CDR1 LNHNV, CDR2 YYDKDF (reference sequence). The CDR3 consists of 15 residues. CDR3 DNA sequence: TGTGCCACCAGCAGAGTACAGGTGATAAACTATGGCTACACCTTC. Encoded protein: CATSRVQVINYGYTF.

This clonotype was recorded at least ten times. The V call is TRBV6-5, the J call TRBJ1-5; D is undetermined. V shed 3 bases and J shed 3 bases, with 9 bases lying between them. The germline V gene has CDR1 MNHEY and CDR2 SVGAGI. The CDR3 spans 14 residues. CDR3 residues: CASSYGQNNQPQHF. CDR3 in DNA: TGTGCCAGCAGTTATGGGCAGAACAATCAGCCCCAGCATTTT.

This clonotype was counted many times. V is TRBV29-1 and J is TRBJ2-7, with D tentatively TRBD2 (5 bases). Germline lookup yields CDR1 SQVTM and CDR2 ANQGSEA. This CDR3 comprises 12 residues. With 4 bases removed from V and 5 bases from J, the gap between germline ends came to 12 bases. The CDR3 DNA reads TGCAGCGTTGGTCGGGATTTGGACGAGCAGTACTTC. Its translation: CSVGRDLDEQYF.

This clonotype was detected only a few times. The rearrangement uses TRBV20-1 and TRBJ2-1; D uncertain. V gave up 7 bases and J gave up 7 bases, with 14 bases separating them. The CDR3 length is 12 residues. CDR1 is DFQATT, CDR2 SNEGSKA, per germline (reference sequence). CDR3 DNA sequence: TGCAGTGTTCAGAAGGCGGATAATGAGCAGTTCTTC. It specifies CSVQKADNEQFF.

This clonotype was found many times. The chain has TRBV10-3 and TRBJ2-5; 8 bases are a match to TRBD1. The CDR3 runs to 18 residues. Germline CDR1 reads ENHRY; CDR2 reads SYGVKD. Trimming at V came to 0 bases and at J to 2 bases, leaving 11 bases not matched to a gene. CDR3 residues: CAISESGTGSISQETQYF. The CDR3 DNA reads as TGTGCCATCAGTGAGTCGGGGACAGGATCTATCTCTCAAGAGACCCAGTACTTC.

This clonotype was seen many times. CDR3 in amino acids: CASSVRVSGANVLTF. The CDR3 DNA reads as TGTGCCAGCAGCGTAAGGGTATCTGGGGCCAACGTCCTGACTTTC. This sequence joins TRBV9 and TRBJ2-6, with D uncertain. This CDR3 spans 15 amino acids. Deletions cut 1 base from V and 1 base from J, with 6 bases between. Germline CDR1 SGDLS, CDR2 YYNGEE. The full variable domain, in which reference TRBV9 and TRBJ2-6 provide the parts outside the CDR3, is DSGVTQTPKHLITATGQRVTLRCSPRSGDLSVYWYQQSLDQGLQFLIQYYNGEERAKGNILERFSAQQFPDLHSELNLSSLELGDSALYFCASSVRVSGANVLTFGAGSRLTVL.

Ten or more counts support this clonotype. The CDR3 protein is CSVEGASGGGSTNEKLFF. The DNA of the CDR3 is TGCAGCGTTGAAGGGGCCTCCGGGGGTGGATCAACTAATGAAAAACTGTTTTTT. The V gene is TRBV29-1, the J gene TRBJ1-4, with TRBD1 as a possible D gene (5 bases). The V end lost 1 base, the J end lost 0 bases, and 18 bases lay between the germline ends. Germline values: CDR1 SQVTM, CDR2 ANQGSEA. CDR3 length: 18 amino acids.

The table lists this clonotype with many counts. The V call is TRBV9, the J call TRBJ1-2; no reliable D call. Germline V CDR1 and CDR2: SGDLS, YYNGEE. V was clipped by 3 bases and J by 0 bases, with 9 bases between them. CDR3 length: 14 amino acids. CDR3 region: CASSGRTANYGYTF. In nucleotides, the CDR3 is TGTGCCAGCAGCGGACGAACCGCTAACTATGGCTACACCTTC.

This clonotype was counted at least ten times. This rearrangement joins TRBV12-3 or TRBV12-4 to TRBJ2-1; 9 bases line up with TRBD1. The ends lost 3 bases at V and 8 bases at J; junction bases unmatched: 8. This CDR3 spans 15 amino acids. The CDR3 region is CASSFRNRGQYEQFF. The CDR3 DNA reads as TGTGCCAGCAGTTTTCGTAACAGGGGGCAATATGAGCAGTTCTTC.

At least ten counts were recorded for this clonotype. The rearrangement uses TRBV4-1 and TRBJ2-3, with 7 bases identical to TRBD1. CDR3 length: 18 residues. Per the germline V gene, CDR1 is MGHRA and CDR2 is YSYEKL. V lost 0 bases to trimming and J lost 7 bases; unmatched junction nucleotides: 16. In DNA, the CDR3 is TGCGCCAGCAGCCAAGAACAAACAGGGGCTCTGTCCCCTTATACGCAGTATTTT. This codes for CASSQEQTGALSPYTQYF.

There are many counts of this clonotype. The V and J genes are TRBV5-1 and TRBJ2-2, with D unclear. The V gene lost 4 bases and the J gene lost 3 bases, with 7 bases spanning the gap. The germline CDR1 and CDR2 sequences are SGHRS and YFSETQ. The CDR3 runs to 13 residues. The CDR3 nucleotides read TGCGCCAGCAGCATCCCTTACACCGGGGAGCTGTTTTTT. Translation gives CASSIPYTGELFF.

This clonotype was found many times. CDR3 sequence reads: CASSLDPGLAAIYEQYF. The DNA of the CDR3 is TGTGCCAGCAGCTTAGATCCGGGACTAGCGGCGATTTACGAGCAGTACTTC. This sequence joins TRBV11-2 and TRBJ2-7; the match to TRBD2 covers 11 bases. After removal of 0 bases from V and 4 bases from J, the junction contained 8 bases not matched to a gene. Germline V gene lookup returns CDR1 SGHAT and CDR2 FQNNGV. CDR3 length equals 17 residues.

This clonotype was detected only a few times. The genes are TRBV20-1 and TRBJ1-5; no clear D. CDR1 is DFQATT and CDR2 is SNEGSKA in the germline V gene (reference sequence). The CDR3 consists of 16 residues. Trimming pared 6 bases from V and 0 bases from J, leaving 18 bases between. Here the CDR3 DNA reads TGCAGTGCCAGTCGCGGAGGGCACAGTAGCAATCAGCCCCAGCATTTT. Protein sequence: CSASRGGHSSNQPQHF.

The chain has TRBV20-1 and TRBJ2-1, with D perhaps matching TRBD2 (6 bases). There are 14 residues in the CDR3. Germline V CDR1 and CDR2: DFQATT, SNEGSKA (reference sequence). V lost 5 bases and J 2 bases, leaving 13 bases between the germline ends. The CDR3 nucleotides read TGCAGTGCTTGTTCCTGGGGGGCCTACAATGAGCAGTTCTTC. Translated: CSACSWGAYNEQFF.

This clonotype was observed many times. This rearrangement joins TRBV10-3 to TRBJ2-7; 10 positions match TRBD1. Germline lookup yields CDR1 ENHRY and CDR2 SYGVKD. CDR3 length: 13 residues. J lost 3 bases, V lost 8 bases, and 4 bases had no gene match. The CDR3 region has the DNA TGTGCCATCGGCCGGGACAGGGGCTACGAGCAGTACTTC. Its translation is CAIGRDRGYEQYF.

This clonotype was seen ten or more times. V and J are TRBV2 and TRBJ2-7, with D unclear. Germline assignment: CDR1 SNHLY and CDR2 FYNNEI. The CDR3 spans 15 residues. Trimming removed 0 bases from V and 1 base from J, with 10 bases in between. In DNA, the CDR3 is TGTGCCAGCAGTGAAGCTACCGACATATCCTACGAGCAGTACTTC. It yields the protein CASSEATDISYEQYF.

This sequence joins TRBV21-1 and TRBJ2-7; the table's TRBD1 call for D was not verified on the DNA. TRBV21-1 is labeled a pseudogene. The CDR3 loop spans 15 amino acids. The CDR3 region is CASSKDPDNSYEQYF. The CDR3 region has the DNA TGTGCCAGCAGCAAAGACCCGGACAACTCCTACGAGCAGTACTTC.